These T cell receptor beta chains were read from a single sample in a study of memory CD4+ T cells and cytomegalovirus serostatus. Sequencing used immunoSEQ multiplex PCR; TCRdb keeps in-frame clones, though not all of them. The table records about 62,000 clones, about 75% of them present only once. What was sequenced was memory CD4+ T cells from blood. The receptors here all came from an adult in good health and CMV-seropositive. Each CDR3 is given with its conserved first and last residue. Fields, in order: CDR3 length, V gene, clone size, J gene, CDR3 protein. Where a row states a size, it is once, few, many or the class of an expanded clone; other rows omit it.

length: 15
V: TRBV6-6
size: once
J: TRBJ2-7
CDR3: CASSYGTSGPYEQYF

length: 14
V: TRBV7-2
size: -
J: TRBJ1-2
CDR3: CASSLDAGDPGYTF

length: 13
V: TRBV30
size: few
J: TRBJ1-1
CDR3: CASKDRGYTEAFF

length: 14
V: TRBV6-5
size: -
J: TRBJ1-2
CDR3: CASSTAQHNYGYTF

length: 15
V: TRBV6-1
size: -
J: TRBJ1-5
CDR3: CASSLTVPSNQPQHF

length: 11
V: TRBV5-6
size: -
J: TRBJ2-5
CDR3: CASSWDTHQHF

length: 15
V: TRBV5-4
size: -
J: TRBJ1-4
CDR3: CASSLGGASNEKLFF

length: 15
V: TRBV7-2
size: -
J: TRBJ1-5
CDR3: CASSPGTGGYQPQHF

length: 14
V: TRBV7-6
size: -
J: TRBJ2-7
CDR3: CASSLNLGSYEQYF

length: 13
V: TRBV6-1
size: few
J: TRBJ1-2
CDR3: CASSVQGGDGYTF

length: 15
V: TRBV5-1
size: -
J: TRBJ1-4
CDR3: CASSLVSDGSQKLFF

length: 13
V: TRBV29-1
size: few
J: TRBJ1-1
CDR3: CSVEVAVNTEAFF

length: 16
V: TRBV13
size: -
J: TRBJ1-1
CDR3: CASSSGQGKGNTEAFF

length: 14
V: TRBV30
size: few
J: TRBJ1-5
CDR3: CAWGPTGNNQPQHF

length: 18
V: TRBV4-2
size: -
J: TRBJ2-2
CDR3: CASSQVPLAGGNTGELFF

length: 15
V: TRBV7-6
size: -
J: TRBJ2-5
CDR3: CASSSGGNPEETQYF

length: 13
V: TRBV28
size: -
J: TRBJ2-7
CDR3: CASSLLTSYEQYF

length: 15
V: TRBV7-9
size: few
J: TRBJ2-6
CDR3: CASSLQVPGANVLTF

length: 17
V: TRBV4-3
size: -
J: TRBJ2-1
CDR3: CASSQATGLAQDNEQFF

length: 12
V: TRBV6-1
size: once
J: TRBJ2-7
CDR3: CASSWGPYEQYF